Listed below are T cell receptor beta chains from one sample, sequenced in a study of T cells in Graves' hyperthyroidism and ophthalmopathy. MiXCR was run by TCRdb on the multiplex PCR reads, yielding one entry per CDR3 protein. This sample has around 300,000 distinct CDR3 sequences; approximately 14% occur once, and the top ten carry about 22%. The sample was blood. All receptors come from a woman between 25 and 40 years old with Graves' hyperthyroidism. Both conserved end residues are part of each CDR3. A D gene is named only where the DNA matches it firmly. Clone sizes are given selectively: once, few, many, or a class where the clone is expanded.

16 TRBJ2-7 TRBD1 many TRBV12-3/TRBV12-4 CASADRGHRLTYEQYF TGTGCCAGCGCGGACAGGGGACATCGCCTAACCTACGAGCAGTACTTC
15 TRBJ2-3 - - TRBV9 CASSVGGKLTDTQYF TGTGCCAGCAGCGTTGGCGGGAAATTGACAGATACGCAGTATTTT
14 TRBJ1-1 TRBD1 few TRBV30 CAWSVTGGVGEAFF TGTGCCTGGAGTGTTACAGGGGGCGTTGGTGAAGCTTTCTTT
14 TRBJ2-7 TRBD1 few TRBV3-1 CASSPTGSPYEQYF TGTGCCAGCAGCCCGACAGGGTCTCCCTACGAGCAGTACTTC
15 TRBJ2-1 TRBD2 many TRBV28 CASSFTGGPYNEQFF TGTGCCAGCAGTTTTACGGGAGGGCCCTACAATGAGCAGTTCTTC
17 TRBJ2-1 - many TRBV6-1 CASSYLRGLMSGNEQFF TGTGCCAGCAGTTACTTGCGCGGACTCATGAGTGGGAATGAGCAGTTCTTC
16 TRBJ2-2 - - TRBV4-1 CASSQFQGRGPGELFF TGCGCCAGCAGCCAATTTCAGGGGAGGGGGCCCGGGGAGCTGTTTTTT
13 TRBJ1-1 - many TRBV12-3/TRBV12-4 CASTPSAGGLAFF TGTGCCAGCACCCCATCGGCAGGCGGGTTGGCTTTCTTT
15 TRBJ2-7 TRBD2 - TRBV25-1 CASSEREGGPYEQYF TGTGCCAGCAGTGAACGGGAGGGCGGTCCCTACGAGCAGTACTTC
14 TRBJ1-4 - many TRBV12-3/TRBV12-4 CASSFQGTNEKLFF TGTGCCAGCAGTTTCCAAGGGACTAATGAAAAACTGTTTTTT
14 TRBJ2-3 - many TRBV7-3 CASSSRGGTDTQYF TGTGCCAGCAGCTCCCGTGGCGGCACAGATACGCAGTATTTT
15 TRBJ1-6 - many TRBV11-2 CASSPNRAVNSPLHF TGTGCCAGCAGCCCTAACAGGGCCGTAAATTCACCCCTCCACTTT
15 TRBJ2-1 - many TRBV3-1 CASSQLTWVSNEQFF TGTGCCAGCAGCCAGTTAACGTGGGTCTCCAATGAGCAGTTCTTC
16 TRBJ2-1 TRBD2 many TRBV7-3 CASSLMGLAGVNEQFF TGTGCCAGCAGCTTAATGGGGCTAGCGGGAGTCAATGAGCAGTTCTTC
11 TRBJ2-3 - few TRBV28 CASDARDTQYF TGTGCCAGCGACGCACGGGATACGCAGTATTTT
14 TRBJ1-5 - many TRBV6-1 CASSDGGPNQPQHF TGTGCCAGCAGTGACGGGGGCCCAAATCAGCCCCAGCATTTT
15 TRBJ2-5 - few TRBV18 CASSPHDGSQETQYF TGTGCCAGCTCACCACACGACGGGAGCCAAGAGACCCAGTACTTC